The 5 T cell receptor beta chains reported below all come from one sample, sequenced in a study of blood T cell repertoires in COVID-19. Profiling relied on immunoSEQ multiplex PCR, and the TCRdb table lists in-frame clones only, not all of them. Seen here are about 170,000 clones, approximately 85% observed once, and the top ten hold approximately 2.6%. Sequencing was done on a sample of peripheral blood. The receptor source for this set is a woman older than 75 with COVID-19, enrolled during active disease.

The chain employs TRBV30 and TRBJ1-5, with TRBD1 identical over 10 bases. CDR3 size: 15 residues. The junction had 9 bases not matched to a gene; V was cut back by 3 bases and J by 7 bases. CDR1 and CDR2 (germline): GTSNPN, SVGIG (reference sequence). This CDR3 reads CAWSFPGQGLQPQHF. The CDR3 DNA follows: TGTGCCTGGAGCTTCCCGGGACAGGGGTTGCAGCCCCAGCATTTT.

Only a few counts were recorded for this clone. The CDR3, as DNA: TGTGCCAGCAGTGTTCAGGGGAACACCGGGGAGCTGTTTTTT. Amino acid sequence: CASSVQGNTGELFF. The chain recombines TRBV2 with TRBJ2-2; TRBD1 is a possible D gene (5 bases). V was clipped by 4 bases and J by 1 base, with 7 bases between them. Germline CDR1 is SNHLY and CDR2 is FYNNEI. The CDR3 is 14 amino acids.

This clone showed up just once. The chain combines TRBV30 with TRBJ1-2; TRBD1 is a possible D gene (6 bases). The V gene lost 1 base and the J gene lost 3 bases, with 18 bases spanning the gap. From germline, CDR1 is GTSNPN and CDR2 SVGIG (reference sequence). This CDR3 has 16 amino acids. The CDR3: CAWSAYREARHYGYTF. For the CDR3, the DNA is TGTGCCTGGAGTGCCTACAGGGAAGCAAGACACTATGGCTACACCTTC.

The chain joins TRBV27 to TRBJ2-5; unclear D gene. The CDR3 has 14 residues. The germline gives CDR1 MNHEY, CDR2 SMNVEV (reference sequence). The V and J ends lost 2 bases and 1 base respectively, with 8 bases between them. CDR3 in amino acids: CASSLPGAQETQYF. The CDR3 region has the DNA TGTGCCAGCAGTTTACCCGGTGCCCAAGAGACCCAGTACTTC.

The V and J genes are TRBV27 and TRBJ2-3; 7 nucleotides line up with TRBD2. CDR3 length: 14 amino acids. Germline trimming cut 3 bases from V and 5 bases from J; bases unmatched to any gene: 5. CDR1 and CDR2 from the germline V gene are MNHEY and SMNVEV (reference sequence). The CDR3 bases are TGTGCCAGCAGTTTCAGGCTAGCGGTAGATACGCAGTATTTT. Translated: CASSFRLAVDTQYF.